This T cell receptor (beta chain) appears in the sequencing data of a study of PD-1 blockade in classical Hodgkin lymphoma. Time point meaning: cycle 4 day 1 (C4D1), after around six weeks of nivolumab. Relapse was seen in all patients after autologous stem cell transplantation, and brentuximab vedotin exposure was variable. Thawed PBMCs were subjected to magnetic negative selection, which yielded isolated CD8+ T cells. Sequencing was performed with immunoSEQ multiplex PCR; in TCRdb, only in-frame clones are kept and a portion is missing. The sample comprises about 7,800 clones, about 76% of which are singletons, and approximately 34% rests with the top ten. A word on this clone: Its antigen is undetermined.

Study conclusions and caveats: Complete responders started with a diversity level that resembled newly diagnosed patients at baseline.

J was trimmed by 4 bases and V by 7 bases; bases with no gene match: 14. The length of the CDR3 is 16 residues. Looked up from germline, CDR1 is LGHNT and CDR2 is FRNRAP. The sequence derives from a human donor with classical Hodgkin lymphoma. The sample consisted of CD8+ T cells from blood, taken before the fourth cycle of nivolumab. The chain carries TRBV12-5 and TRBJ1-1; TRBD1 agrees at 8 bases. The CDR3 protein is CASAPGQGFGFTEAFF. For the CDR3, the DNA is TGTGCTAGTGCCCCAGGACAGGGCTTTGGCTTCACTGAAGCTTTCTTT. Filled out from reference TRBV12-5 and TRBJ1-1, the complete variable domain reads DARVTQTPRHKVTEMGQEVTMRCQPILGHNTVFWYRQTMMQGLELLAYFRNRAPLDDSGMPKDRFSAEMPDATLATLKIQPSEPRDSAVYFCASAPGQGFGFTEAFFGQGTRLTVV.